This entry concerns a single T cell receptor (beta chain). Its antigen remains unidentified. The sample belongs to a study of vaccination effects on CD4 cells after COVID-19. Broader study findings: In healthy vaccinees, only 1 of 255 vaccine-induced clones cross-reacted with common cold coronaviruses.

The repertoire was sequenced with immunoSEQ multiplex PCR; TCRdb's copy has only in-frame clones and lacks some. The sample holds 42,000 or so clones; around 70% are singletons and the top ten take about 8.6%. The culture ran for around ten days before CD4+ T cells were isolated. Either the BNT162b2 or mRNA-1273 vaccine was given to participants in two doses. Germline lookup yields CDR1 KGHDR and CDR2 SFDVKD. The V end was cut by 3 bases, the J end by 4 bases, with 17 bases between. There are 16 residues in the CDR3. This TCR came from a human donor who received a COVID-19 vaccine. The sequences come from CD4+ T cells from PBMCs cultured without peptide, collected after COVID-19 vaccination. This rearrangement joins TRBV24-1 to TRBJ2-5; D might be TRBD1 or TRBD2, each matching 5 bases. The CDR3 nucleotides read TGTGCCACCAGTGATCCCCGGGACCGTCGAGGAGAGACCCAGTACTTC. Translating gives CATSDPRDRRGETQYF.